Below, one T cell receptor beta chain is given with its context. Its antigen is not known. This sample is drawn from a study of radiation and T cells in renal cell carcinoma. Findings and caveats of the study: In nephrectomy-only tumors, top 100 clonotypes averaged roughly 43%, versus 54% irradiated.

Method: immunoSEQ multiplex PCR; TCRdb's copy keeps in-frame clones and lacks some. Among approximately 13,000 clones listed, 57% were seen once. Stated treatment: treatment-naive control, cytoreductive nephrectomy. Germline V CDR1 and CDR2: SQVTM, ANQGSEA. The CDR3 extends over 14 amino acids. Trimming removed 4 bases at V and 4 bases at J, with 14 bases between. This TCR was recovered from a man over 45 with renal cell carcinoma. The chain couples TRBV29-1 to TRBJ1-3, with unresolved D. Sequenced material: tumor tissue, taken from a patient whose treatment was nephrectomy without radiotherapy. CDR3: CSVAPPIEGNTIYF. The DNA for the CDR3 is TGCAGCGTTGCACCCCCCATAGAAGGAAACACCATATATTTT. Supplemented by reference TRBV29-1 and TRBJ1-3, the full variable domain reads SAVISQKPSRDICQRGTSLTIQCQVDSQVTMMFWYRQQPGQSLTLIATANQGSEATYESGFVIDKFPISRPNLTFSTLTVSNMSPEDSSIYLCSVAPPIEGNTIYFGEGSWLTVV.